This T cell receptor (beta chain) stems from a study of CD8+CD57+ T cells in acquired aplastic anemia. Study-wide background: Isolated CD4+ and CD8+ cells, once sorted, yielded DNA averaging about 3.2 ug.

Sequencing was done on patients that had shown CD8+CD57+ cell expansion by flow cytometry. The patients, all of them, had severe acquired aplastic anemia. There was no therapy given to any patient before the blood sampling took place. According to the study, genomic DNA was the template for TCR beta VDJ and CDR3 profiling. From the reads, TCRdb called clonotypes with MiXCR, one entry per CDR3 protein. This table holds 150,000 to 180,000 distinct CDR3 sequences, approximately 52% found once. Germline CDR1 SQVTM, CDR2 ANQGSEA. Trimming cost V 7 bases and J 0 bases; bases outside gene matches: 10. CDR3 length: 15 residues.

The receptor comes from a human donor with aplastic anemia. This chain joins TRBV29-1 and TRBJ2-3, with 7 positions matching TRBD1. The sample consisted of sorted CD4+, CD8+, or CD8+CD57+ T cells (not recorded which) from PBMCs. The CDR3 here is CSAGRGTASTDTQYF. The CDR3 coding sequence is TGCAGCGCCGGCCGTGGGACAGCTAGCACAGATACGCAGTATTTT.